This T cell receptor beta chain was recorded in a study of T cells in Graves' hyperthyroidism and ophthalmopathy. Amplification targeted TCR beta CDR3 regions from RNA transcripts. Carried out on the TCR CDR3, a first-round RT-PCR used the HTBI primer set. TCRdb redid the calling of the multiplex PCR reads with MiXCR, one entry per CDR3 protein. The profile covers more than 500,000 distinct CDR3 sequences, with roughly 14% appearing a single time and over 3.5% taken by the ten largest. V lost 9 bases and J lost 4; bases outside the gene matches: 10. Germline V gene lookup returns CDR1 MNHNS and CDR2 SASEGT. The CDR3 consists of 14 residues. Using more than 7.5 ml of fresh peripheral blood, PBMCs were prepared.

The rearrangement uses TRBV6-1 and TRBJ1-1; TRBD1 aligns across 8 bases. This sequence originates from a middle-aged woman with Graves' ophthalmopathy. Sequenced: blood. In DNA, the CDR3 is TGTGCCAGTAGTATAGGCGGACAGGGCACTGAAGCTTTCTTT. The encoded protein is CASSIGGQGTEAFF.